Shown below are 27 T cell receptor beta chains from a single sample sequenced in a study of molecular identifiers for immune sequencing clone quantification. TCRdb called the PCR reads again in MiXCR, with one record for every CDR3 protein. The sample gives tens of thousands of distinct CDR3 sequences, roughly a fifth of which show up once; about 1% is in the top ten. Sequencing was performed on naive CD8+ T cells from blood, with Jurkat cell RNA spiked in. The subset is: FACS-sorted CD8+CD4-CCR7+CD45RA+ naive T cells. The receptors here all came from a human donor in good health. Some libraries in this study had Jurkat cell RNA spiked in.

The chain combines TRBV7-9 with TRBJ2-3; 11 bases align to TRBD2. The CDR3 is 16 residues long. Per germline, CDR1 SEHNR and CDR2 FQNEAQ (reference sequence). Trimming removed 3 bases from V and 3 bases from J; junction bases left unmatched: 5. The CDR3 sequence is CASSFTRLAGTDTQYF. Written as DNA, the CDR3 is TGTGCCAGCAGCTTTACCCGACTAGCGGGGACAGATACGCAGTATTTT. Together with reference TRBV7-9 and TRBJ2-3, the CDR3 gives the full variable domain: DTGVSQNPRHKITKRGQNVTFRCDPISEHNRLYWYRQTLGQGPEFLTYFQNEAQLEKSRLLSDRFSAERPKGSFSTLEIQRTEQGDSAMYLCASSFTRLAGTDTQYFGPGTRLTVL.

This clonotype was seen many times. The chain has TRBV5-1 and TRBJ2-5; D may be TRBD1 (5 bases). CDR1 SGHRS and CDR2 YFSETQ come from the germline V gene. This CDR3 has 14 residues. The germline V and J ends were trimmed by 4 bases and 5 bases, with 15 bases remaining between them. This CDR3 reads CASSHQGPRETQYF. The CDR3 nucleotides read TGCGCCAGCAGCCACCAGGGCCCCAGGGAGACCCAGTACTTC.

On this clonotype: A read error is possible here, since a much larger clone lies one base away. The chain combines TRBV4-1 with TRBJ2-3; 15 bases align to TRBD2. Germline V lookup: CDR1 MGHRA, CDR2 YSYEKL. The CDR3 has 20 residues. The CDR3 sequence is CASSQGTSGRVVGGTDTQCF. The CDR3 region has the DNA TGCGCCAGCAGCCAAGGGACTAGCGGGAGGGTGGTAGGAGGCACAGATACGCAGTGTTTT.

Notes on this clonotype: This sequence may be a read error, since a much larger clone differs from it by one base. The chain employs TRBV15 and TRBJ2-2; perhaps TRBD2 as D (6 bases). The CDR3 runs 14 residues. Germline lookup yields CDR1 LNHNV and CDR2 YYDKDF (reference sequence). This CDR3 reads CDTSRDAGTGELFF. The CDR3 nucleotides read TGTGACACCAGCAGAGACGCGGGGACCGGGGAGCTGTTTTTT.

In its sample, this clonotype was seen many times. The V and J genes are TRBV5-6 and TRBJ2-5; possibly TRBD1 for D (6 bases). The CDR3 is 14 residues long. Trimming cost V 1 base and J 4 bases, with 11 bases left between them. The germline V gene has CDR1 SGHDT and CDR2 YYEEEE. CDR3 DNA sequence: TGTGCCAGCAGCTTGAGTCAGGGGAGAGAGACCCAGTACTTC. This gives the protein CASSLSQGRETQYF.

About this clonotype: A read error is possible here, since a much larger clone lies one base away. The chain links TRBV11-2 to TRBJ2-5, with D possibly TRBD1 on 6 matching bases. Germline assignment: CDR1 SGHAT and CDR2 FQNNGV. The length of the CDR3 is 15 residues. CDR3 in DNA: TGTGCCAGCAGTCGAATACAGGGTGTTCAAGAGACCCGGTACTTC. Its protein product is CASSRIQGVQETRYF.

The rearrangement links TRBV28 to TRBJ1-1, with D hard to call. CDR3 size: 13 residues. The ends were cut back, 7 bases at V and 0 bases at J, with 9 bases in the middle. Germline-derived CDR1 and CDR2 are MDHEN and SYDVKM. The CDR3 here is CASTYRMNTEAFF. The DNA of the CDR3 is TGTGCCAGCACCTACAGAATGAACACTGAAGCTTTCTTT. The complete variable domain, with remaining parts taken from reference TRBV28 and TRBJ1-1, reads DVKVTQSSRYLVKRTGEKVFLECVQDMDHENMFWYRQDPGLGLRLIYFSYDVKMKEKGDIPEGYSVSREKKERFSLILESASTNQTSMYLCASTYRMNTEAFFGQGTRLTVV.

This clonotype was seen many times. The junction and the germline gene differ at one end; a read error may be behind it. This chain links TRBV6-2 or TRBV6-3 with TRBJ2-7; either TRBD1 or TRBD2 may supply D (6 bases each). This CDR3 has 11 amino acids. Germline V gene lookup returns CDR1 MNHEY and CDR2 SVGEGT. CDR3 in amino acids: CASSYPGDTSF. CDR3 in DNA: TGTGCCAGCAGTTACCCGGGGGACACGTCCTTC.

This clonotype showed up many times. This chain connects TRBV20-1 to TRBJ2-3; a possible D gene is TRBD1 (5 bases). V was shortened by 0 bases and J by 1 base, with 11 bases between the two germline ends. Germline lookup yields CDR1 DFQATT and CDR2 SNEGSKA (reference sequence). This CDR3 has 15 amino acids. The CDR3 bases are TGCAGTGCTAGAGATTGGAGCAGGGGCACAGATACGCAGTATTTT. Its translation: CSARDWSRGTDTQYF.

The chain combines TRBV7-8 with TRBJ1-4, with D possibly TRBD1 on 5 matching bases. The CDR3 is 14 amino acids. The germline gives CDR1 SGHVS, CDR2 FQNEAQ. Trimming shortened V by 3 bases and J by 7 bases, and 12 bases separated the two germline ends. The CDR3 spells CASSFYGAGEKLFF. The CDR3 DNA reads TGTGCCAGCAGCTTCTATGGGGCTGGTGAAAAACTGTTTTTT. The variable domain in full, completed from reference TRBV7-8 and TRBJ1-4, reads GAGVSQSPRYKVAKRGQDVALRCDPISGHVSLFWYQQALGQGPEFLTYFQNEAQLDKSGLPSDRFFAERPEGSVSTLKIQRTQQEDSAVYLCASSFYGAGEKLFFGSGTQLSVL.

This clonotype occurred many times. The chain combines TRBV30 with TRBJ2-3; no definite D call. Trimming stripped 1 base from V and 2 bases from J, with 7 bases between. Per germline, CDR1 GTSNPN and CDR2 SVGIG (reference sequence). The CDR3 loop spans 13 amino acids. This CDR3 reads CAWSALHTDTQYF. As DNA, the CDR3 is TGTGCCTGGAGTGCCCTACACACAGATACGCAGTATTTT.

The chain carries TRBV11-2 and TRBJ2-7; D call uncertain. V was pared by 3 bases and J by 6 bases, with 9 bases between. Germline V CDR1 and CDR2: SGHAT, FQNNGV. This CDR3 has 12 amino acids. CDR3 sequence reads: CASSFRTTEQYF. The CDR3 coding sequence is TGTGCCAGCAGCTTCCGGACCACCGAGCAGTACTTC.

The table lists this clonotype with many counts. The V gene is TRBV21-1, the J gene TRBJ2-7; TRBD1, the table's D call, was not compared with the DNA. TRBV21-1 is classified as a pseudogene. This CDR3 spans 20 amino acids. The CDR3 is CASSTPGTGSVVRCSYEQYF. In DNA, the CDR3 is TGTGCCAGCAGCACCCCCGGGACAGGGTCCGTGGTTAGGTGTTCCTACGAGCAGTACTTC.

This clonotype appeared many times. The chain couples TRBV19 to TRBJ2-5, with 9 bases aligning to TRBD2. V lost 7 bases to trimming and J lost 2 bases; unmatched junction nucleotides: 8. CDR1 is LNHDA and CDR2 is SQIVND in the germline V gene (reference sequence). This CDR3 spans 15 amino acids. The CDR3 region has the DNA TGTGCCAGTACGTGGAGCGGGGGGCAACAAGAGACCCAGTACTTC. Translated, it gives CASTWSGGQQETQYF. Full variable domain (rest looked up from reference TRBV19 and TRBJ2-5): DGGITQSPKYLFRKEGQNVTLSCEQNLNHDAMYWYRQDPGQGLRLIYYSQIVNDFQKGDIAEGYSVSREKKESFPLTVTSAQKNPTAFYLCASTWSGGQQETQYFGPGTRLLVL.

This clonotype was counted at least ten times. The DNA for the CDR3 is TGCGCCAGCAGCCAAGGCCAGGCTTCCTACAATGAGCAGTTCTTC. Its translation: CASSQGQASYNEQFF. V gene TRBV4-3 combines with J gene TRBJ2-1; unclear D gene. The CDR3 extends over 15 amino acids. V was clipped by 1 base and J by 1 base, with 8 bases between them. The germline gives CDR1 LGHNA, CDR2 YSLEER.

Many counts were recorded for this clonotype. V and J are TRBV12-3 or TRBV12-4 and TRBJ2-2; 9 positions agree with TRBD1. V dropped 6 bases and J dropped 7; count of bases not matched to a gene: 0. The CDR3 extends over 12 amino acids. The CDR3 sequence: CASRDRGGELFF. The DNA of the CDR3 is TGTGCCAGCAGGGACAGGGGCGGGGAGCTGTTTTTT.

This clonotype was found many times. The rearrangement joins TRBV10-3 to TRBJ2-5; 9 nucleotides agree with TRBD2. V lost 2 bases, J lost 0 bases, and 4 bases stayed unmatched. CDR1 is ENHRY and CDR2 is SYGVKD in the germline V gene. The CDR3 loop spans 16 amino acids. The CDR3 loop is CAISETSGPYQETQYF. The CDR3, as DNA: TGTGCCATCAGTGAGACTAGCGGGCCATACCAAGAGACCCAGTACTTC.

This clonotype was observed many times. The rearrangement joins TRBV30 to TRBJ2-7; no definite D call. Trimming pared 2 bases from V and 3 bases from J, leaving 8 bases between. The CDR3 consists of 12 residues. Per germline, CDR1 GTSNPN and CDR2 SVGIG (reference sequence). CDR3 amino acids: CAWSPRLYEQYF. DNA for the CDR3: TGTGCCTGGAGTCCAAGGCTCTACGAGCAGTACTTC.

This clonotype was observed many times. The chain's CDR3 is CASSSTQESSYNSPLHF. CDR3 in DNA: TGCGCCAGCAGCTCCACCCAGGAAAGCTCCTATAATTCACCCCTCCACTTT. The rearrangement links TRBV4-1 to TRBJ1-6, with D uncertain. The V gene's germline CDR1 is MGHRA and CDR2 YSYEKL. V lost 5 bases to trimming and J lost 0 bases, with 14 bases between them. CDR3 size: 17 residues.

This clonotype was detected many times. V gene TRBV10-3 combines with J gene TRBJ2-3; 10 bases line up with TRBD2. Germline V lookup: CDR1 ENHRY, CDR2 SYGVKD. J lost 2 bases, V lost 7 bases, and 3 bases had no gene match. The CDR3 extends over 14 amino acids. The CDR3 reads CAIKAGGNTDTQYF. The CDR3, as DNA: TGTGCCATCAAAGCGGGAGGGAACACAGATACGCAGTATTTT.

This clonotype was counted at least ten times. V gene TRBV20-1 combines with J gene TRBJ2-2; 7 bases line up with TRBD2. The trim removed 1 base at V and 4 bases at J, leaving 6 bases unmatched. This CDR3 is built from 15 residues. CDR1 is DFQATT and CDR2 is SNEGSKA in the germline V gene (reference sequence). In DNA, the CDR3 is TGCAGTGCTAGAGGGCGGGAGCGGGCCACCGGGGAGCTGTTTTTT. Encoded protein: CSARGRERATGELFF.

There are many counts of this clonotype. The V and J genes are TRBV18 and TRBJ2-6; 11 bases match TRBD1. This CDR3 comprises 19 residues. CDR1 and CDR2 (germline): KGHSH, LQKENI. After removal of 4 bases from V and 4 bases from J, the junction contained 12 bases not matched to a gene. The CDR3 DNA sequence: TGTGCCAGCTCACAGGAGGTGAGGACAGGGGGCCCCGGGGCCAACGTCCTGACTTTC. Protein product: CASSQEVRTGGPGANVLTF.

Worth noting for this clonotype: This clone may be a read error of a much larger clone one base away. The chain links TRBV5-3 to TRBJ2-1; a weak D match, TRBD2 (7 bases). TRBV5-3 is reported as an ORF; its role is uncertain. CDR3 length: 12 amino acids. In DNA form, the CDR3 reads TGTGCCAGCAGCTGGGGGGGCGGTGTGCAGTTCTTC. This encodes CASSWGGGVQFF.

This clonotype was counted at least ten times. The chain combines TRBV4-1 with TRBJ1-5, with TRBD1 as a possible D gene (5 bases). The germline V gene encodes CDR1 MGHRA and CDR2 YSYEKL. This CDR3 region has 14 residues. V gave up 5 bases and J gave up 3 bases, with 11 bases separating them. The CDR3 here is CASSDSLFNQPQHF. CDR3 nucleotides: TGCGCCAGCAGCGACAGCCTTTTCAATCAGCCCCAGCATTTT.

Ten or more counts support this clonotype. The V and J genes are TRBV6-5 and TRBJ1-1; 8 positions agree with TRBD1. V shed 4 bases, J shed 6 bases, and the junction held 1 base outside the gene matches. Germline V gene data show CDR1 as MNHEY and CDR2 as SVGAGI. CDR3 length: 12 amino acids. CDR3 sequence (DNA): TGTGCCAGCAGTTTACAGGGGGCTGAAGCTTTCTTT. Its protein product is CASSLQGAEAFF.

This clonotype was counted ten times or more. The chain uses TRBV20-1 and TRBJ2-7, with 9 nucleotides matching TRBD1. CDR1 is DFQATT, CDR2 SNEGSKA, per germline (reference sequence). CDR3 length: 15 amino acids. With 0 bases clipped from V and 2 bases from J, the junction kept 5 bases outside the gene matches. The CDR3 here is CSARDPDRGTYEQYF. The DNA for the CDR3 is TGCAGTGCTAGAGACCCGGACAGGGGCACCTACGAGCAGTACTTC.

In regard to this clonotype: This may stem from a read error, because a much larger clone lies one nucleotide away. V and J are TRBV19 and TRBJ1-1; no definite D call. The CDR3 sequence is 14 residues long. The V end lost 3 bases, the J end lost 3 bases, and 11 bases lay between the germline ends. The germline V gene encodes CDR1 LNHDA and CDR2 SQIVND (reference sequence). CDR3 coding DNA: TGTGCCAGTAGTATTGACTCCGGGGACACTGAAGCTTTCTTT. This codes for CASSIDSGDTEAFF.